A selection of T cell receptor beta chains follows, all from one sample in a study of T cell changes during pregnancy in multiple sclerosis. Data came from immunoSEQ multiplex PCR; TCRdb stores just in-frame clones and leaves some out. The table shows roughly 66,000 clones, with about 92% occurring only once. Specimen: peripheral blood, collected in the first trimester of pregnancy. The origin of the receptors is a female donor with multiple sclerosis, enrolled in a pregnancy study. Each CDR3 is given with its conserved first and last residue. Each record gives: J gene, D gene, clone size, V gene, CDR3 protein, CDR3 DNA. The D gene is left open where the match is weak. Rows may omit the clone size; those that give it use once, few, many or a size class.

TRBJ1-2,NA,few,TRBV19,CASSMWGQNYGYTF,TGTGCCAGTAGTATGTGGGGGCAAAACTATGGCTACACCTTC
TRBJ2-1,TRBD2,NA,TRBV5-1,CASSSIPSGRVNEQFF,TGCGCCAGCAGCTCCATTCCTAGCGGGAGGGTGAATGAGCAGTTCTTC
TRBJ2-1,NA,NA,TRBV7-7,CASSFGTQNEQFF,TGTGCTAGCAGCTTCGGGACTCAGAATGAGCAGTTCTTC
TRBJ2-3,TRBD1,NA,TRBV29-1,CSVEGTGWTDTQYF,TGCAGCGTTGAAGGGACAGGGTGGACCGATACGCAGTATTTT
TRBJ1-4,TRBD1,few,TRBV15,CATSTGTGGNEKLFF,TGTGCCACCAGCACAGGGACAGGGGGGAATGAAAAACTGTTTTTT
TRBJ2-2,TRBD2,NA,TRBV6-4,CASSASGTGELFF,TGTGCCAGCAGCGCTAGCGGGACCGGGGAGCTGTTTTTT
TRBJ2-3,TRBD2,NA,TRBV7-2,CASSFGLAGEADTQYF,TGTGCCAGCAGCTTTGGACTAGCGGGAGAGGCAGATACGCAGTATTTT
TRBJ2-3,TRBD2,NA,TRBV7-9,CASSWPLAGGPDTQYF,TGTGCCAGCAGCTGGCCCCTAGCGGGAGGGCCAGATACGCAGTATTTT
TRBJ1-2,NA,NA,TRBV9,CASSLGENYGYTF,TGTGCCAGCAGTTTAGGGGAAAACTATGGCTACACCTTC
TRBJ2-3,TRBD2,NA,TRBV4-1,CASSIASGVGSTDTQYF,TGCGCCAGCAGCATTGCTAGCGGGGTAGGATCGACAGATACGCAGTATTTT
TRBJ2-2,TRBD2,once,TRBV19,CASSIDPDGRAAGELFF,TGTGCCAGTAGTATAGATCCTGACGGGAGGGCCGCCGGGGAGCTGTTTTTT
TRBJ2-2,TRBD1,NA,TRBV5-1,CASSLPGTGGGGELFF,TGCGCCAGCAGCTTGCCTGGGACAGGGGGCGGCGGGGAGCTGTTTTTT
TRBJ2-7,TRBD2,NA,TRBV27,CASSLGAGSYEQYF,TGTGCCAGCAGTTTAGGAGCGGGAAGCTACGAGCAGTACTTC